Listed below are T cell receptor beta chains from one sample, sequenced in a study of blood T cell repertoires in COVID-19. The method was immunoSEQ multiplex PCR; TCRdb's version includes in-frame clones alone and lacks a portion of them. The sample contains 250,000 or so clones, approximately 90% of which appear only once. The sample consisted of PBMCs or T cells enriched from blood (not recorded which). The receptors shown here come from a man in his forties who had recovered from COVID-19. Each CDR3 is given with its conserved first and last residue. A D gene is named only where the DNA matches it firmly. Clone size is given for some rows only: seen once, a few or many times, or a class if the clone is expanded.

clone size | D gene | J gene | V gene | CDR3 DNA | CDR3 protein
. | TRBD1 | TRBJ2-1 | TRBV7-7 | TGTGCCAGCAGCTTAGGCCTGGACAGGAGCGATGAGCAGTTCTTC | CASSLGLDRSDEQFF
. | TRBD1 | TRBJ2-7 | TRBV14 | TGTGCCAGCAGCCGACAGGGATTCTACGAGCAGTACTTC | CASSRQGFYEQYF
. | TRBD1 | TRBJ1-2 | TRBV5-1 | TGCGCCAGTATCCCGTCCCCCGGACAGGGCGACGGCTACACCTTC | CASIPSPGQGDGYTF
. | TRBD1 | TRBJ1-6 | TRBV6-5 | TGTGCCAGCCGGGCCAGACAGGGAGAATCACCCCTCCACTTT | CASRARQGESPLHF
. | TRBD1 | TRBJ1-2 | TRBV18 | TGTGCCAGCTCACCACCGATGGGACAGGGTGGAGTTCACACCTTC | CASSPPMGQGGVHTF
. | TRBD2 | TRBJ2-2 | TRBV19 | TGTGCCAGTAGTACCTTTCTTAGCGGGCAAACCGGGGAGCTGTTTTTT | CASSTFLSGQTGELFF
. | TRBD2 | TRBJ2-3 | TRBV27 | TGTGCCAGCAGTTGGCTAGCGGGAGGGCCACATACGCAGTATTTT | CASSWLAGGPHTQYF
. | . | TRBJ2-5 | TRBV19 | TGTGCAGTGGGGGGATCAGAGACCCAGTACTTC | CAVGGSETQYF
. | TRBD1 | TRBJ2-5 | TRBV7-9 | TGTGCCAGCAGATCCCGGGGACAGCCAGGGGTGACCCAGTACTTC | CASRSRGQPGVTQYF
. | . | TRBJ1-3 | TRBV3-1/TRBV3-2 | TGTGCCAGCAGCCCGACGGGGGGAGGAAACACCATATATTTT | CASSPTGGGNTIYF
. | . | TRBJ2-5 | TRBV5-4 | TGTGCCAGCAGCTCCGAGGGCCGGCAAGAGACCCAGTACTTC | CASSSEGRQETQYF
many | TRBD2 | TRBJ2-3 | TRBV4-2 | TGTGCCAGCAGCCAAGTATCGAGCGGGGCCAGGGATACGCAGTATTTT | CASSQVSSGARDTQYF
. | TRBD1 | TRBJ2-2 | TRBV14 | TGTGCCAGCAGCCAAGACCGACAGGGAGTCGACCCTAGAGCCGGGGAGCTGTTTTTT | CASSQDRQGVDPRAGELFF
. | . | TRBJ2-6 | TRBV4-1 | TGCGCCAGCAGCCTTGAAGGGACACCCAACTCTGGGGCCAACGTCCTGACTTTC | CASSLEGTPNSGANVLTF
. | TRBD2 | TRBJ2-5 | TRBV27 | TGTGCCAGCAGTACGGGAGGGCATGGGACCCAGTACTTC | CASSTGGHGTQYF
. | . | TRBJ1-2 | TRBV3-1/TRBV3-2 | TGTGCCAGCAGACCGGACAGACCTAACTATGGCTACACCTTC | CASRPDRPNYGYTF
. | TRBD1 | TRBJ1-2 | TRBV29-1 | TGCAGCGTCGCCTCCTGGACAGGGCAGATAGGCTACACCTTC | CSVASWTGQIGYTF
. | . | TRBJ1-4 | TRBV5-6 | TGTGCCAGCAGCTTGGGGGCGAGTGCTGTAAGCGAAAAACTGTTTTTT | CASSLGASAVSEKLFF
. | . | TRBJ2-7 | TRBV7-8 | TGTGCCAGCAGCTTAGCGGGGCCAGTCTCCTACGAGCAGTACTTC | CASSLAGPVSYEQYF
. | . | TRBJ1-5 | TRBV27 | TGTGCCAGCAGGGTGGGCAGGGGCAATCAGCCCCAGCATTTT | CASRVGRGNQPQHF
. | . | TRBJ1-2 | TRBV28 | TGTGCCAGCAGCCCCGGACAGTTCTATGGCTACACCTTC | CASSPGQFYGYTF
. | . | TRBJ2-5 | TRBV4-1 | TGCGCCAGCAGCCAGGGGGCCCAAGAGACCCAGTACTTC | CASSQGAQETQYF
. | . | TRBJ2-7 | TRBV7-8 | TGTGCCAGCAGCTTAGGGATAAGGGGCATAGGCTACGAGCAGTACTTC | CASSLGIRGIGYEQYF
. | TRBD1 | TRBJ1-5 | TRBV25-1 | TGTGCCAGCAGTAATACAGGGGTTAATCAGCCCCAGCATTTT | CASSNTGVNQPQHF
. | . | TRBJ2-1 | TRBV2 | TGTGCCAGCAGTGAAGATAGGGGGGGGCTAGGCTCCTACAATGAGCAGTTCTTC | CASSEDRGGLGSYNEQFF
. | TRBD1 | TRBJ1-2 | TRBV3-1/TRBV3-2 | TGTGCCAGCAGCTCAGGAGGGGGCAGTATAAACTATGGCTACACCTTC | CASSSGGGSINYGYTF
. | . | TRBJ2-1 | TRBV11-3 | TGTGCCAGCAGCTTATATGGGCTGGTGGCGAATGAGCAGTTCTTC | CASSLYGLVANEQFF
. | . | TRBJ2-2 | TRBV28 | TGTGCCAGCAGTTATAGGAACACCGGGGAGCTGTTTTTT | CASSYRNTGELFF
. | . | TRBJ2-4 | TRBV7-9 | TGTGCCAGCAGCTTATCGGGGGGCCGGGAAAACATTCAGTACTTC | CASSLSGGRENIQYF
few | . | TRBJ2-3 | TRBV24-1 | TGTGCCACCAGTGAGGCCGGAGCGCACACAGATACGCAGTATTTT | CATSEAGAHTDTQYF
. | TRBD1 | TRBJ1-3 | TRBV12-5 | TGTGCTAGTGGTTTGGTACAGGGGATCAGCGGAAACACCATATATTTT | CASGLVQGISGNTIYF
. | TRBD1 | TRBJ1-2 | TRBV28 | TGTGCCAGCACGGACAGGGGTTATGGCTACACCTTC | CASTDRGYGYTF
once | TRBD1 | TRBJ2-1 | TRBV11-2 | TGTGCCAGCAGCATGACAGGGGGCGGTGGCGGGACCACGAGACAGTTCTTC | CASSMTGGGGGTTRQFF
. | . | TRBJ1-1 | TRBV27 | TGTGCCAGCAGTTTCCGACCGGGGGTGGAAGCTTTCTTT | CASSFRPGVEAFF
. | . | TRBJ1-2 | TRBV6-5 | TGTGCCAGCGCCCAGGGAAGGACGTTCTATGGCTACACCTTC | CASAQGRTFYGYTF
. | . | TRBJ1-1 | TRBV27 | TGTGCCAGCACCAGTTCTTTGAACACTGAAGCTTTCTTT | CASTSSLNTEAFF
few | . | TRBJ1-2 | TRBV6-2/TRBV6-3 | TGTGCCAGCAGCCCTCCTGACATCTATGGCTACACCTTC | CASSPPDIYGYTF
. | TRBD1 | TRBJ1-1 | TRBV14 | TGTGCCAGCAGCCAAGCAGGGGGGATGAACACTGAAGCTTTCTTT | CASSQAGGMNTEAFF
. | TRBD1 | TRBJ2-7 | TRBV7-9 | TGTGCCAGCAGCTTTTGGGACAGGGGTCTCGAGCAGTACTTC | CASSFWDRGLEQYF
. | TRBD1 | TRBJ1-2 | TRBV28 | TGTGCCAGCGGCCCGGGACAGGGGTATGGCTACACCTTC | CASGPGQGYGYTF
. | . | TRBJ2-3 | TRBV28 | TGTGCCAGCAGCTCCCAGGCAGGCACAGATACGCAGTATTTT | CASSSQAGTDTQYF
. | . | TRBJ2-7 | TRBV28 | TGTGCCAGCAGTTTCCCCGGTGGTGGGGGCCGGTACGAGCAGTACTTC | CASSFPGGGGRYEQYF
few | . | TRBJ1-1 | TRBV18 | TGTGCCAGCTCACCCTTGGGGGCGGGAGGCGACACTGAAGCTTTCTTT | CASSPLGAGGDTEAFF
. | TRBD2 | TRBJ2-3 | TRBV13 | TGTGCCAGCAGCTTAGGGGCTGTAGCGGGGGACCCATCAGATACGCAGTATTTT | CASSLGAVAGDPSDTQYF
once | TRBD2 | TRBJ2-7 | TRBV5-4 | TGTGCCAGCAGCCCCAGCGGGAGGGCCTACGAGCAGTACTTC | CASSPSGRAYEQYF
. | TRBD2 | TRBJ2-1 | TRBV9 | TGTGCCAGCAGCCTACGGGACTACTACAATGAGCAGTTCTTC | CASSLRDYYNEQFF
. | TRBD1 | TRBJ2-7 | TRBV28 | TGTGCCACCGAACCCGGACAGGGGACCTACGAGCAGTACTTC | CATEPGQGTYEQYF
. | . | TRBJ2-7 | TRBV7-9 | TGTGCCAGCAGCCTGTCCCACGAGCAGTACTTC | CASSLSHEQYF
. | . | TRBJ1-2 | TRBV6-5 | TGTGCCAGCAGGACAGGATTGGACTATGGCTACACCTTC | CASRTGLDYGYTF
. | TRBD1 | TRBJ1-1 | TRBV5-1 | TGCGCCAGCAGCTTGGAAGGGGGCGGGGTTACTGAAGCTTTCTTT | CASSLEGGGVTEAFF
. | TRBD1 | TRBJ2-7 | TRBV28 | TGTGCCAGCAGCGACAGGGGCAACGAGCAGTACTTC | CASSDRGNEQYF
once | . | TRBJ2-3 | TRBV5-1 | TGCGCCAGCAGCCCCCCCGGGGTACAAGATACGCAGTATTTT | CASSPPGVQDTQYF
. | . | TRBJ2-7 | TRBV7-9 | TGTGCCAGCAGCTTAGTAGGGGGAGGGCCCGACGAGCAGTACTTC | CASSLVGGGPDEQYF